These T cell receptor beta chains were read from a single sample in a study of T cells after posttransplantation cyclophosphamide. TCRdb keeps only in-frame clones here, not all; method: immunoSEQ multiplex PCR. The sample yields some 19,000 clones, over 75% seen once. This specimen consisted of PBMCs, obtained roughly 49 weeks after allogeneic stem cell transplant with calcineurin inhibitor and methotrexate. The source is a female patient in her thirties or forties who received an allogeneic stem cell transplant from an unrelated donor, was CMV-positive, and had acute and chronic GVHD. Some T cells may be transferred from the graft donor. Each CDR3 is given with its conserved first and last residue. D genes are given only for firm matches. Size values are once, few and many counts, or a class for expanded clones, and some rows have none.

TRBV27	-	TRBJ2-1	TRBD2	CASTLNPSGLGFSDEQFF	TGTGCCAGCACCTTAAACCCCTCCGGACTAGGCTTTAGCGATGAGCAGTTCTTC
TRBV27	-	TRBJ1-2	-	CASSSGARGYTF	TGTGCCAGCAGTAGCGGGGCCCGCGGCTACACCTTC
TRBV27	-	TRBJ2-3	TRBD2	CASSLGASGGFTDTQYF	TGTGCCAGCAGTCTCGGGGCTAGCGGGGGATTCACAGATACGCAGTATTTT
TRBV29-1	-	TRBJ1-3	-	CSVEVADRGNTIYF	TGCAGCGTTGAGGTAGCAGATCGTGGAAACACCATATATTTT
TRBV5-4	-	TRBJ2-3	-	CASSLIFTDTQYF	TGTGCCAGCAGCTTAATATTCACAGATACGCAGTATTTT
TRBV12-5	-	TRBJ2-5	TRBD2	CASGVAGAETQYF	TGTGCTAGTGGCGTAGCGGGAGCAGAGACCCAGTACTTC
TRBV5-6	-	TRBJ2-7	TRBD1	CASSYLPGQRSSRYEQYF	TGTGCCAGCAGCTACCTCCCGGGACAGCGTTCCAGTCGATACGAGCAGTACTTC
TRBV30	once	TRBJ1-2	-	CAWRGADFYGYTF	TGTGCCTGGAGAGGGGCAGACTTCTATGGCTACACCTTC
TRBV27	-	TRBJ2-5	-	CASSLTGVRETQYF	TGTGCCAGCAGTTTAACGGGAGTGAGAGAGACCCAGTACTTC
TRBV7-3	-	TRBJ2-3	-	CASSSVGRDTQYF	TGTGCCAGCAGCTCAGTGGGCAGAGATACGCAGTATTTT
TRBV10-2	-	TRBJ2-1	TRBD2	CASGTSPSEQFF	TGCGCCAGCGGGACTAGCCCCAGTGAGCAGTTCTTC
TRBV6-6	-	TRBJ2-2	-	CASSYTGAGELFF	TGTGCCAGCAGTTACACAGGAGCCGGGGAGCTGTTTTTT
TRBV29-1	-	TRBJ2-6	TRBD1	CSVEGRTGGPSGANVLTF	TGCAGCGTTGAAGGGCGGACAGGGGGCCCCTCTGGGGCCAACGTCCTGACTTTC
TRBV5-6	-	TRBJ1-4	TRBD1	CASSFPGTGRGTNEKLFF	TGTGCCAGCAGCTTCCCCGGGACAGGTCGAGGGACTAATGAAAAACTGTTTTTT
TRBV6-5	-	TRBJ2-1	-	CASSDGGRYNEQFF	TGTGCCAGCAGTGATGGGGGCAGGTACAATGAGCAGTTCTTC
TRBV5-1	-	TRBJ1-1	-	CASSLAGNTEAFF	TGCGCCAGCAGCTTGGCGGGGAACACTGAAGCTTTCTTT
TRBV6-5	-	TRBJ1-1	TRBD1	CASSDPDRAVTEAFF	TGTGCCAGCAGCGACCCCGACAGGGCCGTCACTGAAGCTTTCTTT
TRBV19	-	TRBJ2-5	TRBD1	CASSIGGQVLETQYF	TGTGCCAGTAGTATCGGGGGACAGGTGTTGGAGACCCAGTACTTC
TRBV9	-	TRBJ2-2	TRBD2	CASSVEGSGSVGELFF	TGTGCCAGCAGCGTAGAGGGTAGCGGGAGTGTCGGGGAGCTGTTTTTT
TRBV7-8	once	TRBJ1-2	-	CASSPRGSSDYGYTF	TGTGCCAGCAGCCCCAGGGGATCTTCGGACTATGGCTACACCTTC
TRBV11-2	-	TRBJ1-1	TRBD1	CASSLAQGQGLPEASF	TGTGCCAGCAGCTTAGCGCAGGGACAGGGATTGCCTGAAGCTTCCTTT
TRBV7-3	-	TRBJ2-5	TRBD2	CASSFGGRETQYF	TGTGCCAGCAGCTTTGGCGGGAGGGAGACCCAGTACTTC
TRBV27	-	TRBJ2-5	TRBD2	CASSLSPGTSIGGTQYF	TGTGCCAGCAGTTTATCCCCCGGGACTAGTATAGGAGGGACCCAGTACTTC
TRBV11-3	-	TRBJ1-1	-	CASSPPVAGWGEAFF	TGTGCCAGCAGCCCCCCCGTCGCGGGCTGGGGTGAAGCTTTCTTT
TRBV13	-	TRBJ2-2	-	CASSLVQGGTGELFF	TGTGCCAGCAGCTTAGTACAGGGTGGCACCGGGGAGCTGTTTTTT
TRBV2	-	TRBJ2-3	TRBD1	CASSSQGQRTDTQYF	TGTGCCAGCAGTTCCCAGGGACAGCGCACAGATACGCAGTATTTT
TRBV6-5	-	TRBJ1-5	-	CASSYIAGSAQPQHF	TGTGCCAGCAGTTATATAGCAGGGTCAGCTCAGCCCCAGCATTTT
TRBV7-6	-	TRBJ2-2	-	CASSLKGLNTGELFF	TGTGCCAGCAGCTTAAAGGGACTGAACACCGGGGAGCTGTTTTTT
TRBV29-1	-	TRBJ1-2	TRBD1	CSARVTGVDGYTF	TGCAGCGCCCGAGTGACAGGGGTAGATGGCTACACCTTC
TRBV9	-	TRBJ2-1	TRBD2	CASSFLQAGGTSNEQFF	TGTGCCAGCAGCTTTCTCCAGGCGGGAGGTACGTCGAATGAGCAGTTCTTC
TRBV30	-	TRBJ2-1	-	CAWSPLANGEQFF	TGTGCCTGGAGTCCTCTGGCAAATGGTGAGCAGTTCTTC
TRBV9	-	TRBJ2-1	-	CASSVSGSYNEQFF	TGTGCCAGCAGCGTCTCGGGTTCCTACAATGAGCAGTTCTTC